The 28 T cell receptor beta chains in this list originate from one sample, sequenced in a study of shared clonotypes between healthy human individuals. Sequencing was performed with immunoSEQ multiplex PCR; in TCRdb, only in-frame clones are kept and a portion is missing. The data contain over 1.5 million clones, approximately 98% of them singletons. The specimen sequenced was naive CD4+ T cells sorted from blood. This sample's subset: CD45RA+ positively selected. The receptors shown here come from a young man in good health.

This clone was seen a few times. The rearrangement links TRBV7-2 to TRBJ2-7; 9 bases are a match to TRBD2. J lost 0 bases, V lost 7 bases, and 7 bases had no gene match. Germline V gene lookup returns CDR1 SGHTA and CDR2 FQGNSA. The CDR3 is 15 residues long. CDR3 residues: CASNAGGRASYEQYF. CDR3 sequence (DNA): TGTGCCAGCAACGCCGGCGGGAGGGCCTCCTACGAGCAGTACTTC.

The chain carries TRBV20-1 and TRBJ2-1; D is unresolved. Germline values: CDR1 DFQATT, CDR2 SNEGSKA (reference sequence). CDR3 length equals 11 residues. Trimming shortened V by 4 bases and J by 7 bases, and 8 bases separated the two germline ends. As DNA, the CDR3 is TGCAGTGCTACCCTAGGGAATGAGCAGTTCTTC. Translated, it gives CSATLGNEQFF.

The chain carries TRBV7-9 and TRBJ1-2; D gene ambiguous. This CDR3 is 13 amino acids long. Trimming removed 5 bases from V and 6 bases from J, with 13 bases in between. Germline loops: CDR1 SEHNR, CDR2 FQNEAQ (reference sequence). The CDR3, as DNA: TGTGCCAGCAGCCTCCCCGACGTCGATGGCTACACCTTC. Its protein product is CASSLPDVDGYTF. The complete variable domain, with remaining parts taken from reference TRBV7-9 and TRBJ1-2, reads DTGVSQNPRHKITKRGQNVTFRCDPISEHNRLYWYRQTLGQGPEFLTYFQNEAQLEKSRLLSDRFSAERPKGSFSTLEIQRTEQGDSAMYLCASSLPDVDGYTFGSGTRLTVV.

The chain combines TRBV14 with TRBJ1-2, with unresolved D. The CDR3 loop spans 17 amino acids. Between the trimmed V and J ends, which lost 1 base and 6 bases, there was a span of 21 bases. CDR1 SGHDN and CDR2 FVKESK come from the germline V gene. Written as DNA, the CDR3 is TGTGCCAGCAGCCAAGTAAAATCCCAACGGGGTTTAGATGGCTACACCTTC. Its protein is CASSQVKSQRGLDGYTF.

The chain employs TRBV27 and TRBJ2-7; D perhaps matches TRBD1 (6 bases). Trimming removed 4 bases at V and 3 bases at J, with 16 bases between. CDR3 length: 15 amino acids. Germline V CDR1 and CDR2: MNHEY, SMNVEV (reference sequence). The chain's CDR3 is CASSSYLDSNYEQYF. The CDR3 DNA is TGTGCCAGCAGTTCCTACCTGGACAGTAACTACGAGCAGTACTTC.

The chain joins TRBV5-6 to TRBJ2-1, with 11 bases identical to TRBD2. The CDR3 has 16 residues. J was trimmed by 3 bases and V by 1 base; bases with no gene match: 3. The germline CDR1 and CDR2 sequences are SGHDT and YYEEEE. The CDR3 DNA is TGTGCCAGCAGCTTGATAGCGGGAGGGGTCTACAATGAGCAGTTCTTC. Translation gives CASSLIAGGVYNEQFF.

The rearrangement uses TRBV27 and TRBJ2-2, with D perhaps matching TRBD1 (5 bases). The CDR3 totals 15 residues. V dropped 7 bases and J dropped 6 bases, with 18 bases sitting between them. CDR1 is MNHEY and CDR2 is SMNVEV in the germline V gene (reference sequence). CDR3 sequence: CASKPQGMIAGELFF. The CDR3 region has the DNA TGTGCCAGCAAACCCCAGGGCATGATCGCCGGGGAGCTGTTTTTT.

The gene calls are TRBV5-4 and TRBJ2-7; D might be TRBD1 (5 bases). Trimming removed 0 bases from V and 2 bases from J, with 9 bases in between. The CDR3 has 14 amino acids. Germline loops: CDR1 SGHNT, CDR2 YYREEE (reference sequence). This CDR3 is CASSLGMTAYEQYF. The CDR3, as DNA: TGTGCCAGCAGCTTGGGTATGACAGCCTACGAGCAGTACTTC.

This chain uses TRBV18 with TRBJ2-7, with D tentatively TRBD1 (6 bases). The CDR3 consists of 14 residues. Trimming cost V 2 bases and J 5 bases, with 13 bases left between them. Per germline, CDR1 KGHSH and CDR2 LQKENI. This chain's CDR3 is CASSPTGPQDEQYF. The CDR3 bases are TGTGCCAGCTCACCAACAGGGCCGCAGGACGAGCAGTACTTC.

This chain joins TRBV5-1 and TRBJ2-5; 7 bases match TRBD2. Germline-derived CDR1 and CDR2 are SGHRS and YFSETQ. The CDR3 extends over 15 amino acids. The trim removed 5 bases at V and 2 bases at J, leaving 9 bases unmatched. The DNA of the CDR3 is TGCGCCAGCAGTGGTTCGCCTAGCGGTCAAGAGACCCAGTACTTC. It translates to CASSGSPSGQETQYF. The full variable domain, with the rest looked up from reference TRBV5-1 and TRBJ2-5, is KAGVTQTPRYLIKTRGQQVTLSCSPISGHRSVSWYQQTPGQGLQFLFEYFSETQRNKGNFPGRFSGRQFSNSRSEMNVSTLELGDSALYLCASSGSPSGQETQYFGPGTRLLVL.

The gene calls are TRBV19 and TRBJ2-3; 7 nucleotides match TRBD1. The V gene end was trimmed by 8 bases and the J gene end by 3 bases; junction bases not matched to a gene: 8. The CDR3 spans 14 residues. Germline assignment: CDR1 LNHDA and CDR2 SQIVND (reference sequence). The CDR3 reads CASRTQGDTDTQYF. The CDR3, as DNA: TGTGCCAGTCGAACGCAGGGGGATACAGATACGCAGTATTTT.

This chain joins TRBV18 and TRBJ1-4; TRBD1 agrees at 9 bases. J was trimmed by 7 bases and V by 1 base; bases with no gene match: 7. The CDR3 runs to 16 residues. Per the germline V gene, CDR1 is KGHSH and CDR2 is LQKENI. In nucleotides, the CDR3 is TGTGCCAGCTCACCACGGGCACAGGGGGCGGCTGAAAAACTGTTTTTT. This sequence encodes CASSPRAQGAAEKLFF.

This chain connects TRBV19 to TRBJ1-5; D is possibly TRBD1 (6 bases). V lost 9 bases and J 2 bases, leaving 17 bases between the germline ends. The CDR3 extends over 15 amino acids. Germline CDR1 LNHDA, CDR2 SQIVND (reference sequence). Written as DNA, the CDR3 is TGTGCCAGCCAGGTGGGGGCTAATGGCAATCAGCCCCAGCATTTT. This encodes CASQVGANGNQPQHF.

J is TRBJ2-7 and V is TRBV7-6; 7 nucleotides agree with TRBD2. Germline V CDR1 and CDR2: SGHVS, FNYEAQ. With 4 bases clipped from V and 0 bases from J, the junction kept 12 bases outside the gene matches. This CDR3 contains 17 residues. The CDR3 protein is CASSSSLTKRDSYEQYF. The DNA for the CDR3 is TGTGCCAGCAGCTCCTCCCTGACTAAGCGGGACTCCTACGAGCAGTACTTC.

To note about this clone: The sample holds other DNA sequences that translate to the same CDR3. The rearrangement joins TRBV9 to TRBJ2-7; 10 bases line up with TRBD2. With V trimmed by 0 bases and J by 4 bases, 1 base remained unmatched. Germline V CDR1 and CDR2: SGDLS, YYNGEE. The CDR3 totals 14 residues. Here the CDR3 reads CASSVGTSGYEQYF. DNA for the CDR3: TGTGCCAGCAGCGTAGGGACTAGCGGTTACGAGCAGTACTTC.

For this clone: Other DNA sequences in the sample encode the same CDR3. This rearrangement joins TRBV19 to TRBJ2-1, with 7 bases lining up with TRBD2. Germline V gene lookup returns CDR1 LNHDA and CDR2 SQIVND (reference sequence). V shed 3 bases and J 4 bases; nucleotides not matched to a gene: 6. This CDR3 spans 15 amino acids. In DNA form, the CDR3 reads TGTGCCAGTAGTATCGGCGGGAGCCGGTACAATGAGCAGTTCTTC. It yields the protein CASSIGGSRYNEQFF.

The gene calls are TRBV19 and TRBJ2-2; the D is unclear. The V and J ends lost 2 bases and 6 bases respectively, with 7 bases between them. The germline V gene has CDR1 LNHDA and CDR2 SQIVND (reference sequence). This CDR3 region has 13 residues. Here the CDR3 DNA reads TGTGCCAGTAGTATAAGTCCCCCCGGGGAGCTGTTTTTT. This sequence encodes CASSISPPGELFF.

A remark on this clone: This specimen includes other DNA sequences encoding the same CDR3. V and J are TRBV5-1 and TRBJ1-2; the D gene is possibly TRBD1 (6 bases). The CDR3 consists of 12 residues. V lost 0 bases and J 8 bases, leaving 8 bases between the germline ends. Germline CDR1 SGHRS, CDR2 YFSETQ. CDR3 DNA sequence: TGCGCCAGCAGCTTGGCAGGGGAAGGCTACACCTTC. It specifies CASSLAGEGYTF.

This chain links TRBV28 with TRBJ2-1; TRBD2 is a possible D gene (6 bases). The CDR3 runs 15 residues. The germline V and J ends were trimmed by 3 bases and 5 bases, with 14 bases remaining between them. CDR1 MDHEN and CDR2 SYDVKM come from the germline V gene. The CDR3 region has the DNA TGTGCCAGCAGTTTTGGCGGGAACGGAGACAATGAGCAGTTCTTC. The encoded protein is CASSFGGNGDNEQFF. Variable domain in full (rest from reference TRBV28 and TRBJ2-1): DVKVTQSSRYLVKRTGEKVFLECVQDMDHENMFWYRQDPGLGLRLIYFSYDVKMKEKGDIPEGYSVSREKKERFSLILESASTNQTSMYLCASSFGGNGDNEQFFGPGTRLTVL.

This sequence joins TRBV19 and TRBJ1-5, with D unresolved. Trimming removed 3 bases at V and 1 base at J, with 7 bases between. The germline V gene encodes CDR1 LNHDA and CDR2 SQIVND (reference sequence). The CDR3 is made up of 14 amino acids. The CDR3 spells CASSIQQSNQPQHF. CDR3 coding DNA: TGTGCCAGTAGTATTCAACAGAGCAATCAGCCCCAGCATTTT.

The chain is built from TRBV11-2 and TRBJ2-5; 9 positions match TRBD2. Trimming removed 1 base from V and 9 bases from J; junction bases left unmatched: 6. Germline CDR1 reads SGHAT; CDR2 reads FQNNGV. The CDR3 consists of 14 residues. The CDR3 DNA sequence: TGTGCCAGCAGCTTAGTTTCGCTAGCGGGACCCCAGTACTTC. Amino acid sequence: CASSLVSLAGPQYF.

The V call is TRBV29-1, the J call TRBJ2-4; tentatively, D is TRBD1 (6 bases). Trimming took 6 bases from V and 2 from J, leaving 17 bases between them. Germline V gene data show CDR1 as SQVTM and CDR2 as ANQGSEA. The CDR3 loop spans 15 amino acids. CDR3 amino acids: CSVESEDSTKNIQYF. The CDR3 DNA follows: TGCAGCGTGGAGAGCGAGGACAGCACCAAAAACATTCAGTACTTC. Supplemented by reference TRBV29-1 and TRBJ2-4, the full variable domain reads SAVISQKPSRDICQRGTSLTIQCQVDSQVTMMFWYRQQPGQSLTLIATANQGSEATYESGFVIDKFPISRPNLTFSTLTVSNMSPEDSSIYLCSVESEDSTKNIQYFGAGTRLSVL.

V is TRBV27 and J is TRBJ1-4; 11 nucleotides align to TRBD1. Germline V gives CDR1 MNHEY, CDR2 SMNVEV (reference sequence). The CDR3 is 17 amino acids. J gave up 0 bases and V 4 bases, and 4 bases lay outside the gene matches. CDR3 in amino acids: CASSSEGQGATNEKLFF. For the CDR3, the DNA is TGTGCCAGCAGTTCTGAGGGACAGGGGGCAACTAATGAAAAACTGTTTTTT.

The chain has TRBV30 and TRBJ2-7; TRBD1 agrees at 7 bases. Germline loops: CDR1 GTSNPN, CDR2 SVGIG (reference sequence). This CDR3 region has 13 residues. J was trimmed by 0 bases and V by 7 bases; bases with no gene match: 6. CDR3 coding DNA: TGTGCCTCCAAACAGGGGACCTCCTACGAGCAGTACTTC. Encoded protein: CASKQGTSYEQYF.

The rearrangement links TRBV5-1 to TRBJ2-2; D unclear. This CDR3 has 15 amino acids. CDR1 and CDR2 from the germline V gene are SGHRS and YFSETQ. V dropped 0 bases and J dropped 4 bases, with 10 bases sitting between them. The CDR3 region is CASSLDQPSTGELFF. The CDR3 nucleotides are TGCGCCAGCAGCTTGGACCAGCCGAGCACCGGGGAGCTGTTTTTT.

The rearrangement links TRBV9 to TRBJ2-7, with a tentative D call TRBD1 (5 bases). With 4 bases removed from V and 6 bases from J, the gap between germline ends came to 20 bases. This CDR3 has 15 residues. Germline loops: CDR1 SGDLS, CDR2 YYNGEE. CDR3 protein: CASSSRADVSGEQYF. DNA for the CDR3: TGTGCCAGCAGCTCCAGGGCGGATGTTTCTGGCGAGCAGTACTTC.

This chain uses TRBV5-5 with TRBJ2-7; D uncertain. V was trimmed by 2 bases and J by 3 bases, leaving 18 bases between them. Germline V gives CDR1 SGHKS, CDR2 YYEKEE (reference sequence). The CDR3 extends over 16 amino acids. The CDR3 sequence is CASSFQPTWPLYEQYF. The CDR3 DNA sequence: TGTGCCAGCAGCTTTCAGCCGACCTGGCCTCTCTACGAGCAGTACTTC.

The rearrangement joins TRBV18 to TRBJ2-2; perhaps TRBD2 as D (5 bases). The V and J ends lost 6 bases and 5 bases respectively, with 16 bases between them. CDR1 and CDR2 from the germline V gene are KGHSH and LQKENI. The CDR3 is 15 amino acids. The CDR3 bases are TGTGCCAGCTCGCTACTAGAGTTGGGGACCGGGGAGCTGTTTTTT. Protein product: CASSLLELGTGELFF.